This T cell receptor (beta chain) stems from a study of T cell repertoires and HLA-DP antigens. About the research overall: Alloantigens: one with one groove difference and one with under 11 differences versus self.

The primer mix covered 54 TRBV segments and 13 TRBJ segments. Clones were read by immunoSEQ multiplex PCR, and TCRdb kept only the in-frame ones, dropping some. This table has over 100,000 clones, about 92% appearing once. V was trimmed by 5 bases and J by 1 base, leaving 12 bases between them. This CDR3 comprises 16 residues. Germline-derived CDR1 and CDR2 are SGHTA and FQGNSA. With respect to this clone: Its antigen is still unknown.

Study-level findings and limits: Previously undetected clones averaged 36.3% and 50.6% against the two alleles respectively. Antigen presentation used HeLa cells, with total CD4+ cells responding.

The sample consisted of CD4+ T cells from PBMCs. The clonotype comes from a woman in her late teens or twenties in good health and CMV-seronegative. The V and J genes are TRBV7-2 and TRBJ2-6; weak D call: TRBD2 (6 bases). This CDR3 is CASSPWTTSGANVLTF. CDR3 DNA sequence: TGTGCCAGCAGCCCCTGGACTACTTCTGGGGCCAACGTCCTGACTTTC.